The following is a T cell receptor beta chain sequence with its context. Its antigen is currently unknown. V was cut by 4 bases and J by 5 bases, with 22 bases left in between. The CDR3 runs 17 residues. Germline V gene sequence: CDR1 LNHDA, CDR2 SQIVND (reference sequence). This specimen belongs to a study of T cell responses to AZD1222 COVID-19 vaccine. Assay: immunoSEQ multiplex PCR; the TCRdb copy retains only in-frame clones and omits some. The sample consists of about 160,000 clones, around 90% of them appearing once. Points from the study as a whole: Two doses of AZD1222 preceded a rise in Spike-specific TCR breadth and depth. In a largely white British group with more females than males, clonal diversity was possibly underestimated.

The V gene is TRBV19, the J gene TRBJ2-3; D may be TRBD1 or TRBD2 (5 bases each). The sample here was peripheral blood, taken on day 0 of AZD1222 vaccination. The origin of this receptor is an adult in good health. The CDR3 bases are TGTGCCAGTAGTACAGCCGGGACCGCCGTCTACTTAGATACGCAGTATTTT. This gives the protein CASSTAGTAVYLDTQYF.